Listed here are 9 T cell receptor beta chains from one sample, sequenced in a study of blood T cell repertoires in COVID-19. Libraries were prepared by immunoSEQ multiplex PCR; TCRdb keeps only in-frame clonotypes and omits some of them. The sample lists about 210,000 clones; about 88% were seen once. Sequenced sample: peripheral blood. The receptor set was obtained from a man in his sixties or seventies with acute or convalescent COVID-19.

The rearrangement links TRBV7-3 to TRBJ2-2, with D perhaps TRBD2 (6 bases). The CDR3 is made up of 18 amino acids. Germline V gene lookup returns CDR1 SGHTA and CDR2 FQGTGA. The V and J ends lost 2 bases and 0 bases respectively, with 16 bases between them. The DNA of the CDR3 is TGTGCCAGCAGCTTAGATCGGAAGCGGGCCTCGAACACCGGGGAGCTGTTTTTT. It codes for CASSLDRKRASNTGELFF.

The table lists this clone with a count of one. V usage is TRBV6-5 and J usage is TRBJ1-2; D is unresolved. Trimming left V 1 base short and J 4 bases short, with 13 bases between. This CDR3 contains 15 residues. CDR1 and CDR2 (germline): MNHEY, SVGAGI. CDR3 region: CASSYFAGELYGYTF. In DNA, the CDR3 is TGTGCCAGCAGTTACTTCGCCGGAGAACTCTATGGCTACACCTTC.

The chain is built from TRBV2 and TRBJ2-2; D might be TRBD1 (5 bases). This CDR3 has 14 residues. Germline CDR1 reads SNHLY; CDR2 reads FYNNEI. The V end was cut by 6 bases, the J end by 8 bases, with 16 bases between. CDR3 sequence: CASSSGRGAGELFF. CDR3 nucleotide sequence: TGTGCCAGCAGCTCAGGAAGGGGCGCTGGGGAGCTGTTTTTT.

The chain combines TRBV7-2 with TRBJ1-1, with 8 positions matching TRBD1. The germline V gene encodes CDR1 SGHTA and CDR2 FQGNSA. This CDR3 has 15 residues. J was trimmed by 9 bases and V by 5 bases; bases with no gene match: 14. The CDR3 here is CASSGRTGFYLQAFF. CDR3 bases: TGTGCCAGCAGCGGCCGGACAGGGTTTTATCTTCAAGCTTTCTTT. Full variable domain (remainder filled in from reference TRBV7-2 and TRBJ1-1): GAGVSQSPSNKVTEKGKDVELRCDPISGHTALYWYRQSLGQGLEFLIYFQGNSAPDKSGLPSDRFSAERTGGSVSTLTIQRTQQEDSAVYLCASSGRTGFYLQAFFGQGTRLTVV.

The rearrangement links TRBV14 to TRBJ2-5; 7 nucleotides match TRBD1. The CDR3 spans 15 residues. V gave up 2 bases and J gave up 2 bases; unmatched junction bases: 5. The germline CDR1 and CDR2 sequences are SGHDN and FVKESK. CDR3 coding DNA: TGTGCCAGCAGCCAACAACCGGGACAGCAAGAGACCCAGTACTTC. Translation: CASSQQPGQQETQYF.

The chain employs TRBV27 and TRBJ1-2; TRBD1 aligns across 8 bases. Trimming at V came to 1 base and at J to 4 bases, leaving 2 bases not matched to a gene. This CDR3 comprises 14 residues. Per germline, CDR1 MNHEY and CDR2 SMNVEV (reference sequence). The chain's CDR3 is CASSLYDRGYGYTF. The CDR3 coding sequence is TGTGCCAGCAGTTTATACGACAGGGGCTATGGCTACACCTTC.

The chain combines TRBV6-1 with TRBJ1-1; D uncertain. The CDR3 loop spans 13 amino acids. Trimming left V 1 base short and J 6 bases short, with 9 bases between. Germline V CDR1 and CDR2: MNHNS, SASEGT. The CDR3: CASSEGRTSEAFF. CDR3 nucleotide sequence: TGTGCCAGCAGTGAAGGGCGGACTTCTGAAGCTTTCTTT.

J is TRBJ2-1 and V is TRBV7-2, with D possibly TRBD2 on 6 matching bases. From germline, CDR1 is SGHTA and CDR2 FQGNSA. Trimming took off 0 bases at V and 1 base at J, with 13 bases between the two ends. The CDR3 contains 17 residues. DNA of the CDR3: TGTGCCAGCAGCTTAGCTCTAGCGCTTAGGTCCTACAATGAGCAGTTCTTC. As protein: CASSLALALRSYNEQFF.

A single count supports this clone. This chain links TRBV29-1 with TRBJ1-3; D gene ambiguous. Germline V gene sequence: CDR1 SQVTM, CDR2 ANQGSEA. The CDR3 is made up of 14 amino acids. Trimming removed 2 bases at V and 4 bases at J, with 12 bases between. CDR3 in DNA: TGCAGCGTTGAAAGTGGCTTGAGGGGAAACACCATATATTTT. This translates into CSVESGLRGNTIYF.